The 3 T cell receptor beta chains presented below share a single source sample, sequenced in a study of shared clonotypes between healthy human individuals. The repertoire was sequenced with immunoSEQ multiplex PCR; TCRdb's copy has only in-frame clones and lacks some. The sample includes a few hundred thousand clones, about 70% of them seen just once. Source material: memory CD4+ T cells sorted from blood. Specified subset: CD45RA-negative fraction. These TCRs come from a man younger than 45 in good health.

The genes are TRBV19 and TRBJ1-5; D uncertain. The V gene lost 0 bases and the J gene lost 1 base, with 7 bases spanning the gap. CDR1 and CDR2 from the germline V gene are LNHDA and SQIVND (reference sequence). This CDR3 has 15 residues. CDR3 residues: CASSIEARSNQPQHF. CDR3 nucleotides: TGTGCCAGTAGTATAGAGGCCAGAAGCAATCAGCCCCAGCATTTT.

The sample holds one count of this clone. V gene TRBV5-4 combines with J gene TRBJ1-1, with a possible D match to TRBD1 (6 bases). Looked up from germline, CDR1 is SGHNT and CDR2 is YYREEE (reference sequence). The V and J ends lost 3 bases and 4 bases respectively, with 25 bases between them. CDR3 length: 18 residues. The CDR3 protein is CASSSRRGSALGATEAFF. The CDR3 nucleotides read TGTGCCAGCAGCTCCCGGCGGGGGAGTGCCTTGGGGGCCACTGAAGCTTTCTTT.

The V call is TRBV4-1, the J call TRBJ1-5; D unclear. The CDR3 covers 15 residues. CDR1 is MGHRA and CDR2 is YSYEKL in the germline V gene. V was cut by 1 base and J by 1 base, with 8 bases left in between. CDR3 coding DNA: TGCGCCAGCAGCCAAGTTGGCGGGAGCAATCAGCCCCAGCATTTT. It translates to CASSQVGGSNQPQHF.